This T cell receptor beta chain is drawn from a study of PD-L1 blockade in urothelial cancer. The overall study: A median approximately 150,000 T cells were found in blood samples. Findings of the study overall: Tumor-associated clones in the blood of durable-benefit patients grew more at 3 weeks.

As to this clone: Its antigen remains unidentified.

Clones were read by immunoSEQ multiplex PCR, and TCRdb kept only the in-frame ones, dropping some. The data show approximately 79,000 clones, with around 90% seen just once and around 5% held by the top ten. Patients presented with locally advanced or metastatic urothelial carcinoma. Trimming took 0 bases from V and 7 from J; bases not matched to a gene: 4. Germline-derived CDR1 and CDR2 are SGDLS and YYNGEE. The CDR3 length is 15 residues. Sequenced here: PBMCs, sampled around atezolizumab (anti-PD-L1) treatment. This chain connects TRBV9 to TRBJ1-4; 9 nucleotides match TRBD1. The receptor was derived from a woman aged 70 to 79 with urothelial cancer. The CDR3 sequence is CASSVGGTGSEKLFF. CDR3 bases: TGTGCCAGCAGCGTAGGGGGGACAGGGAGTGAAAAACTGTTTTTT.